These T cell receptor beta chains were read from a single sample in a study of response to subunit inactivated influenza vaccine. Each CDR3 protein is one row after TCRdb ran MiXCR on the RT-PCR reads. The sample has some 600,000 distinct CDR3 sequences, 12% to 15% seen once. The sequenced sample was PBMCs from blood, obtained around two weeks before vaccination. The receptors derive from a man between 50 and 59 years old who received an inactivated influenza vaccine. The CDR3 runs from the conserved cysteine through the conserved F or W. Each record gives: D gene, J gene, V gene, clone size, CDR3 DNA, CDR3 protein. D genes are given only for firm matches. Size values are once, few and many counts, or a class for expanded clones, and some rows have none.

D gene: TRBD1
J gene: TRBJ2-2
V gene: TRBV6-2/TRBV6-3
clone size: .
CDR3 DNA: TGTGCCAGCAGTTATCACAGGGGGAGCACCGGGGAGCTGTTTTTT
CDR3 protein: CASSYHRGSTGELFF

D gene: .
J gene: TRBJ1-1
V gene: TRBV27
clone size: few
CDR3 DNA: TGTGCCAGCATGGACAGACTTAACACTGAAGCTTTCTTT
CDR3 protein: CASMDRLNTEAFF

D gene: .
J gene: TRBJ2-5
V gene: TRBV10-3
clone size: few
CDR3 DNA: TGTGCCATCAGTGAAAATGGCGTCCCCCAGTACTTC
CDR3 protein: CAISENGVPQYF

D gene: TRBD2
J gene: TRBJ2-5
V gene: TRBV25-1
clone size: .
CDR3 DNA: TGTGCCAGCAGTGAATGGAAGCGGGAGGTGAAAGAGACCCAGTACTTC
CDR3 protein: CASSEWKREVKETQYF

D gene: .
J gene: TRBJ2-5
V gene: TRBV29-1
clone size: few
CDR3 DNA: TGCAGCGTCCTTGGCGAAGAGACCCAGTACTTC
CDR3 protein: CSVLGEETQYF

D gene: .
J gene: TRBJ2-3
V gene: TRBV5-4
clone size: few
CDR3 DNA: TGTGCCAGCAGTAACAGAGATGCCACAGATACGCAGTATTTT
CDR3 protein: CASSNRDATDTQYF

D gene: .
J gene: TRBJ1-5
V gene: TRBV19
clone size: few
CDR3 DNA: TGTGCCAGTAGTATCCCGCGCCATAGCAATCAGCCCCAGCATTTT
CDR3 protein: CASSIPRHSNQPQHF

D gene: TRBD1
J gene: TRBJ2-5
V gene: TRBV3-1
clone size: few
CDR3 DNA: TGTGCCAGCAGCGAACAGGGGGCAGGGGGGACCCAGTACTTC
CDR3 protein: CASSEQGAGGTQYF

D gene: .
J gene: TRBJ2-5
V gene: TRBV7-6
clone size: .
CDR3 DNA: TGTGCCAGCAGCTTAAAATATGAGGACCCCGGGGAGACCCAGTACTTC
CDR3 protein: CASSLKYEDPGETQYF

D gene: .
J gene: TRBJ2-5
V gene: TRBV5-6
clone size: .
CDR3 DNA: TGTGCCAGCAGCTTGCATGGGGAGAAGACCCAGTACTTC
CDR3 protein: CASSLHGEKTQYF

D gene: TRBD1
J gene: TRBJ2-5
V gene: TRBV5-1
clone size: .
CDR3 DNA: TGTGCCAGCAGTGGGACAGGGGGTCGAGAGACCCAGTACTTC
CDR3 protein: CASSGTGGRETQYF

D gene: TRBD1
J gene: TRBJ1-2
V gene: TRBV7-2
clone size: .
CDR3 DNA: TGTGCCAGCAGCTTGGACAGGGGGGGCTATGGCTACACCTTC
CDR3 protein: CASSLDRGGYGYTF

D gene: .
J gene: TRBJ2-7
V gene: TRBV28
clone size: .
CDR3 DNA: TGTGCCAGCAGTTTAGATCCAAAAGTAGGTTACGAGCAGTACTTC
CDR3 protein: CASSLDPKVGYEQYF

D gene: TRBD2
J gene: TRBJ2-1
V gene: TRBV3-1
clone size: .
CDR3 DNA: TGTGCCAGCAGCCAAGAAGGCTCGGGACTAGCGGTCCCTGATTATGAGCAGTTCTTC
CDR3 protein: CASSQEGSGLAVPDYEQFF

D gene: .
J gene: TRBJ2-1
V gene: TRBV29-1
clone size: .
CDR3 DNA: TGCAGCCCCCGTGTGGGGGAGATTCGACTTATAATTTCCTACAATGAGCAGTTCTTC
CDR3 protein: CSPRVGEIRLIISYNEQFF

D gene: .
J gene: TRBJ2-1
V gene: TRBV20-1
clone size: many
CDR3 DNA: TGCAGTGCTAGCTGGGGGTATGAGCAGTTCTTC
CDR3 protein: CSASWGYEQFF

D gene: .
J gene: TRBJ2-4
V gene: TRBV4-3
clone size: few
CDR3 DNA: TGCGCCAGCAGCCAAGCAGGCGGACAAAACATTCAGTACTTC
CDR3 protein: CASSQAGGQNIQYF

D gene: TRBD1
J gene: TRBJ2-7
V gene: TRBV18
clone size: once
CDR3 DNA: TGTGCCAGCTCGCTACAGGGGACATTTTCCTACGAGCAGTACTTC
CDR3 protein: CASSLQGTFSYEQYF

D gene: .
J gene: TRBJ2-7
V gene: TRBV5-1
clone size: .
CDR3 DNA: TGCGCCAGCAGCTTGGCCGGGGGGCCGCGATCCTACGAGCAGTACTTC
CDR3 protein: CASSLAGGPRSYEQYF

D gene: .
J gene: TRBJ1-2
V gene: TRBV4-1
clone size: few
CDR3 DNA: TGCGCCAGCAGCCAAACTTTCAGGGAGTCCTACTATGGCTACACCTTC
CDR3 protein: CASSQTFRESYYGYTF

D gene: TRBD2
J gene: TRBJ2-1
V gene: TRBV28
clone size: few
CDR3 DNA: TGTGCCAGCAGTTTCGGTAGCGGGAGGGCCAATGAGCAGTTCTTC
CDR3 protein: CASSFGSGRANEQFF

D gene: .
J gene: TRBJ1-6
V gene: TRBV12-3/TRBV12-4
clone size: .
CDR3 DNA: TGTGCCAGCAGTCTCCGGGTAGGGCCCCTCCACTTT
CDR3 protein: CASSLRVGPLHF

D gene: .
J gene: TRBJ1-6
V gene: TRBV6-2/TRBV6-3
clone size: few
CDR3 DNA: TGTGCCAGCAAAACGCAGGACTCCTATAATTCACCCCTCCACTTT
CDR3 protein: CASKTQDSYNSPLHF

D gene: .
J gene: TRBJ2-3
V gene: TRBV27
clone size: few
CDR3 DNA: TGTGCCAGCAGTTTACAGATGGGGACAGATACGCAGTATTTT
CDR3 protein: CASSLQMGTDTQYF

D gene: TRBD2
J gene: TRBJ2-1
V gene: TRBV2
clone size: .
CDR3 DNA: TGTGCCAGCAAAATTGGGACTAGCGGATACAATGAGCAGTTCTTC
CDR3 protein: CASKIGTSGYNEQFF

D gene: .
J gene: TRBJ1-5
V gene: TRBV7-9
clone size: .
CDR3 DNA: TGTGCCAGCAACGAAGGGAACCAGCCCCAGCATTTT
CDR3 protein: CASNEGNQPQHF

D gene: .
J gene: TRBJ2-5
V gene: TRBV28
clone size: few
CDR3 DNA: TGTGCCAGCAGTTCCCGTCGGGAGTCACCAGAGACCCAGTACTTC
CDR3 protein: CASSSRRESPETQYF

D gene: TRBD2
J gene: TRBJ2-3
V gene: TRBV5-1
clone size: few
CDR3 DNA: TGCGCCAGCAGCCCCAGCTGGACTAGCGGGGGAGAGGATACGCAGTATTTT
CDR3 protein: CASSPSWTSGGEDTQYF

D gene: .
J gene: TRBJ2-2
V gene: TRBV12-3/TRBV12-4
clone size: many
CDR3 DNA: TGTGCCACCATGCCCGGGACTTACGGCGGGGAGCTGTTTTTT
CDR3 protein: CATMPGTYGGELFF

D gene: .
J gene: TRBJ1-6
V gene: TRBV10-2
clone size: few
CDR3 DNA: TGCGCCAGCAGTGAGATTGGTAGGACCTATAATTCACCCCTCCACTTT
CDR3 protein: CASSEIGRTYNSPLHF

D gene: .
J gene: TRBJ2-3
V gene: TRBV7-6
clone size: few
CDR3 DNA: TGTGCCAGCAGCGATCCAACAGGGCAAGATACGCAGTATTTT
CDR3 protein: CASSDPTGQDTQYF

D gene: .
J gene: TRBJ1-5
V gene: TRBV20-1
clone size: .
CDR3 DNA: TGCAGTGCTAGTAGGGAGAGTTATCAGCCCCAGCATTTT
CDR3 protein: CSASRESYQPQHF

D gene: TRBD1
J gene: TRBJ1-5
V gene: TRBV12-3/TRBV12-4
clone size: many
CDR3 DNA: TGTGCCAGCAGTTCGGACAGGGCAGCCCGGAATCAGCCCCAGCATTTT
CDR3 protein: CASSSDRAARNQPQHF

D gene: .
J gene: TRBJ1-5
V gene: TRBV6-2/TRBV6-3
clone size: .
CDR3 DNA: TGTGCCAGCACTAAGGGTACAAATCAGCCCCAGCATTTT
CDR3 protein: CASTKGTNQPQHF

D gene: .
J gene: TRBJ2-2
V gene: TRBV9
clone size: few
CDR3 DNA: TGTGCCAGCAGCGTACGGTCTAGCGCGGGCGGGGAGCTGTTTTTT
CDR3 protein: CASSVRSSAGGELFF

D gene: .
J gene: TRBJ1-2
V gene: TRBV19
clone size: few
CDR3 DNA: TGTGCCAGTAGTCCGGAGAGGGTAGGTGGCTACACCTTC
CDR3 protein: CASSPERVGGYTF

D gene: TRBD2
J gene: TRBJ2-1
V gene: TRBV12-3/TRBV12-4
clone size: few
CDR3 DNA: TGTGCCAGCAGTCGTAACGCGGGAGGGTCTTTCGATGAGCAGTTCTTC
CDR3 protein: CASSRNAGGSFDEQFF

D gene: .
J gene: TRBJ1-2
V gene: TRBV12-3/TRBV12-4
clone size: many
CDR3 DNA: TGTGCCATCTCCTCGGGGGGGGGCGGCTACACCTTC
CDR3 protein: CAISSGGGGYTF

D gene: .
J gene: TRBJ2-1
V gene: TRBV28
clone size: .
CDR3 DNA: TGTGCCAGCAGTCCCAGTCAGGACCACAACAATGAGCAGTTCTTC
CDR3 protein: CASSPSQDHNNEQFF

D gene: .
J gene: TRBJ2-5
V gene: TRBV23-1
clone size: .
CDR3 DNA: TGCGCCAGCAGGCATCCGGCAGGAAACATCGATAACCTCGGGGAGACCCAGTACTTC
CDR3 protein: CASRHPAGNIDNLGETQYF